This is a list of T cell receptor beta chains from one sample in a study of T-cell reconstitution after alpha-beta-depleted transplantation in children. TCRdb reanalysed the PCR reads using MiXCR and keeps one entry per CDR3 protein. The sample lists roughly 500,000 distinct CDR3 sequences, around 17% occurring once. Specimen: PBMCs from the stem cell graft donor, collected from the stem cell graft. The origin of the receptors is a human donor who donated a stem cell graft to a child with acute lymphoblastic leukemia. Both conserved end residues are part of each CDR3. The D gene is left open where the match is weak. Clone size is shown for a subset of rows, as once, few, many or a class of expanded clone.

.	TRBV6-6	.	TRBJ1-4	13	TGTGCCAGCGGGCTGGAGGGGAATGAAAAACTGTTTTTT	CASGLEGNEKLFF
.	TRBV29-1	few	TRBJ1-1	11	TGCAGCATAGACGATGTGGGTGAAGCTTTCTTT	CSIDDVGEAFF
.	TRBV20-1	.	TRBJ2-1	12	TGCAGTGCGCGTTGGGGGAGGAATGAGCAGTTCTTC	CSARWGRNEQFF
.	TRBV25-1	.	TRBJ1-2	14	TGTGCCAGCAGTGAATACCACGGAAACTATGGCTACACCTTC	CASSEYHGNYGYTF
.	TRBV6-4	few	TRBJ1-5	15	TGTGCCAGCAGTCTACACTCAGACGGCAATCAGCCCCAGCATTTT	CASSLHSDGNQPQHF
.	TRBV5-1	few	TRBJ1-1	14	TGCGCCAGCAGCGGCGGGGGGGCAAACACTGAAGCTTTCTTT	CASSGGGANTEAFF
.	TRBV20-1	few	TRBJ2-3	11	TGCAGTGCTAGGCCGGGCGATACGCAGTATTTT	CSARPGDTQYF
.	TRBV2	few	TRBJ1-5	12	TGTGCCAGCAGCAGGGTGCGTCAGCCCCAGCATTTT	CASSRVRQPQHF
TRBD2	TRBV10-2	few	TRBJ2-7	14	TGCGCCACCCATAGCGGGCAGAGCTCCTACGAGCAGTACTTC	CATHSGQSSYEQYF
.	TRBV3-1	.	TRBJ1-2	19	TGTGCCAGCAGCCAAGTGAGGGCCGACAGGCCTTTAGCTAACTATGGCTACACCTTC	CASSQVRADRPLANYGYTF
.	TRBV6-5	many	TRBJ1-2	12	TGTGCCAGCAGCAGGGGTCCCTATGGCTACACCTTC	CASSRGPYGYTF
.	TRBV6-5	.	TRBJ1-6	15	TGTGCCAGCAGTTACTCATTCAGGAGCAATTCACCCCTCCACTTT	CASSYSFRSNSPLHF
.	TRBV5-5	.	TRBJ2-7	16	TGTGCCAGCAGCCCAGGGTGGACGGCGAATAGCCACGAGCAGTACTTC	CASSPGWTANSHEQYF
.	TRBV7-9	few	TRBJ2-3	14	TGTGCCAGCAGCCTTGCCGGGAGTATAGATACGCAGTATTTT	CASSLAGSIDTQYF
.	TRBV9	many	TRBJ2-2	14	TGTGCCAGCAGCGTAGGTCCTGGGCCCGGGGAGCTGTTTTTT	CASSVGPGPGELFF
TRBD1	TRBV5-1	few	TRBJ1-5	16	TGCGCCAGCAGCATTGGGACAGGGGCCAGCAATCAGCCCCAGCATTTT	CASSIGTGASNQPQHF
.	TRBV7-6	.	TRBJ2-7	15	TGTGCCAGCAGCCTACGGGCAAGGAGCTCCTACGAGCAGTACTTC	CASSLRARSSYEQYF
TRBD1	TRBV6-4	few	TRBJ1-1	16	TGTGCCAGCAGTGCGAAACAGGGGGCCCTGAACACTGAAGCTTTCTTT	CASSAKQGALNTEAFF
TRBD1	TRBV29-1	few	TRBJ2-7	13	TGCAGCGTTGAAAACGACAGGGACTACGAGCAGTACTTC	CSVENDRDYEQYF
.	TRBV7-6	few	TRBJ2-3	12	TGTGCCAGCAGCAATAGCGGATATACGCAGTATTTT	CASSNSGYTQYF
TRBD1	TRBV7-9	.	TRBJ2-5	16	TGTGCCAGCAGATCTAGAATCCGGGACAGGGTCGAGACCCAGTACTTC	CASRSRIRDRVETQYF
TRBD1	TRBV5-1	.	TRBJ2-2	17	TGCGCCAGCAGCTCCGATGCCGGGACAGGGGGCACCGGGGAGCTGTTTTTT	CASSSDAGTGGTGELFF
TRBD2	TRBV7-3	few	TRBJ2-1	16	TGTGCCAGCAGCTTAGGACTAGCGGAAGACTACAATGAGCAGTTCTTC	CASSLGLAEDYNEQFF
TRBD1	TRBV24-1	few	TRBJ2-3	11	TGTGCCACAGAAAGACAGGGGGACCAGTATTTT	CATERQGDQYF
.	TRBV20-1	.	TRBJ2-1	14	TGCAGTGCTAGGTCTTCCCGGGCCTACAATGAGCAGTTCTTC	CSARSSRAYNEQFF
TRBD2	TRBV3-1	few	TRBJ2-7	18	TGTGCCAGCAGCCAAGACCGGACTAGCGGAAGTCCTATATACGAGCAGTACTTC	CASSQDRTSGSPIYEQYF
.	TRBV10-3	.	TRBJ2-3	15	TGTGCCATCAGTGATCCGGGACTCCGCACAGATACGCAGTATTTT	CAISDPGLRTDTQYF
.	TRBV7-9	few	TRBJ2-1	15	TGTGCCAGCAGCCCATCGGGTGGAGGGAGGAATGAGCAGTTCTTC	CASSPSGGGRNEQFF
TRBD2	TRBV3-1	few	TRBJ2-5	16	TGTGCCAGCAGCCAAGGTGCGACTAGCGGGAGAGAGACCCAGTACTTC	CASSQGATSGRETQYF
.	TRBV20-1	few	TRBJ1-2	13	TGCAGTGCTAGTGACCCAGGGCCGTATGGCTACACCTTC	CSASDPGPYGYTF
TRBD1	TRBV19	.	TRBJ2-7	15	TGTGCCAGTAGTATCGCAGGGACAGGGGGGAACGAGCAGTACTTC	CASSIAGTGGNEQYF
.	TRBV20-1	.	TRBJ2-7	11	TGCAGTGCTAGAGCGGCCTACGAGCAGTACTTC	CSARAAYEQYF
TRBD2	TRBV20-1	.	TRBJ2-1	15	TGCAGTGCTAGAGGGTTAGCGGGAGATGTTAATGAGCAGTTCTTC	CSARGLAGDVNEQFF
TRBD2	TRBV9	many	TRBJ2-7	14	TGTGCCAGCAGCGTAGGGGTAGCGGGAGGCGAGCAGTACTTC	CASSVGVAGGEQYF
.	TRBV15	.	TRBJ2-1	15	TGTGCCACCAGCAGAGAGCGGGCGGGCTACAATGAGCAGTTCTTC	CATSRERAGYNEQFF
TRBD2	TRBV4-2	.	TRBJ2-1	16	TGTGCCAGCAGCCAGATCGGGACTAGCGGGGGACCTGAGCAGTTCTTC	CASSQIGTSGGPEQFF
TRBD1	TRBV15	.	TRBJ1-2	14	TGTGCCACCAGCAGCTCACAGGGGTCGTATGGCTACACCTTC	CATSSSQGSYGYTF
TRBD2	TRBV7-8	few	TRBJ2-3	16	TGTGCCAGCAGCCTATTTGGACTAGCGGTCACAGATACGCAGTATTTT	CASSLFGLAVTDTQYF
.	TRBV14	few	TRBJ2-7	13	TGTGCCAGCAGCCCCGAACCGGAGTACGAGCAGTACTTC	CASSPEPEYEQYF
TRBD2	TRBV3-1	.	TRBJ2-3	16	TGTGCCAGCAGCCCTAGAGCGGGATCGGGCACAGATACGCAGTATTTT	CASSPRAGSGTDTQYF
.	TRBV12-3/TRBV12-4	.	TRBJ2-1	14	TGTGCCAGCAAGACAGAGAGCTCCTACAATGAGCAGTTCTTC	CASKTESSYNEQFF
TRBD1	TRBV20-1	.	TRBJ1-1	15	TGCAGTGCTAGGTTCCTGACAGGGAGGGGCACTGAAGCTTTCTTT	CSARFLTGRGTEAFF
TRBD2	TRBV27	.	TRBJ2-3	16	TGTGCCAGCAGTCCCATAGCGGGGCCCTCAACAGATACGCAGTATTTT	CASSPIAGPSTDTQYF
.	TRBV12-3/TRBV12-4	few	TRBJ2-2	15	TGTGCCAGCAGTTTAATGCCAGTTCTTACCGGGGAGCTGTTTTTT	CASSLMPVLTGELFF
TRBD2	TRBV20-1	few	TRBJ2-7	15	TGCAGTGCTACCCTGACTAGCGGGAGGTCCTACGAGCAGTACTTC	CSATLTSGRSYEQYF
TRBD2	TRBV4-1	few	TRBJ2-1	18	TGCGCCAGCAGCCAAGGAATGGCGGGAGGTAGGCCCTACAATGAGCAGTTCTTC	CASSQGMAGGRPYNEQFF
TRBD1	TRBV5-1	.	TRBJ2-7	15	TGCGCCAGCAGCTTGATCTACAGGGGCTCCTACGAGCAGTACTTC	CASSLIYRGSYEQYF
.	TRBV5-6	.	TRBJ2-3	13	TGTGCCAGCAGCCCTCTAGGGGAGGATACGCAGTATTTT	CASSPLGEDTQYF
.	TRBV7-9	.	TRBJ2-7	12	TGTGCCAGCAGCTTAGACAGCCCAAAGCAGTACTTC	CASSLDSPKQYF
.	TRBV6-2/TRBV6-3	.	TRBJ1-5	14	TGTGCCAGCAGTTTCGGACAGAGACTCCAATCCCAGCATTTT	CASSFGQRLQSQHF
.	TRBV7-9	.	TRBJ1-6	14	TGTGCCAGCAGCTTAAGGAATTATAATTCACCCCTCCACTTT	CASSLRNYNSPLHF
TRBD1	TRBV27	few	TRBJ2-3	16	TGTGCCAGCAGTCCCCTCGGACAGGGCCACACAAATACGCAGTATTTT	CASSPLGQGHTNTQYF
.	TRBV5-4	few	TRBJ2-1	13	TGTGCCATCCCAGGGGGGGCCTCCGATGAGCAGTTCTTC	CAIPGGASDEQFF
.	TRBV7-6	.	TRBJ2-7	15	TGTGCCAGCAGCCCGGGGGACGATTACTCCTACGAGCAGTACTTC	CASSPGDDYSYEQYF